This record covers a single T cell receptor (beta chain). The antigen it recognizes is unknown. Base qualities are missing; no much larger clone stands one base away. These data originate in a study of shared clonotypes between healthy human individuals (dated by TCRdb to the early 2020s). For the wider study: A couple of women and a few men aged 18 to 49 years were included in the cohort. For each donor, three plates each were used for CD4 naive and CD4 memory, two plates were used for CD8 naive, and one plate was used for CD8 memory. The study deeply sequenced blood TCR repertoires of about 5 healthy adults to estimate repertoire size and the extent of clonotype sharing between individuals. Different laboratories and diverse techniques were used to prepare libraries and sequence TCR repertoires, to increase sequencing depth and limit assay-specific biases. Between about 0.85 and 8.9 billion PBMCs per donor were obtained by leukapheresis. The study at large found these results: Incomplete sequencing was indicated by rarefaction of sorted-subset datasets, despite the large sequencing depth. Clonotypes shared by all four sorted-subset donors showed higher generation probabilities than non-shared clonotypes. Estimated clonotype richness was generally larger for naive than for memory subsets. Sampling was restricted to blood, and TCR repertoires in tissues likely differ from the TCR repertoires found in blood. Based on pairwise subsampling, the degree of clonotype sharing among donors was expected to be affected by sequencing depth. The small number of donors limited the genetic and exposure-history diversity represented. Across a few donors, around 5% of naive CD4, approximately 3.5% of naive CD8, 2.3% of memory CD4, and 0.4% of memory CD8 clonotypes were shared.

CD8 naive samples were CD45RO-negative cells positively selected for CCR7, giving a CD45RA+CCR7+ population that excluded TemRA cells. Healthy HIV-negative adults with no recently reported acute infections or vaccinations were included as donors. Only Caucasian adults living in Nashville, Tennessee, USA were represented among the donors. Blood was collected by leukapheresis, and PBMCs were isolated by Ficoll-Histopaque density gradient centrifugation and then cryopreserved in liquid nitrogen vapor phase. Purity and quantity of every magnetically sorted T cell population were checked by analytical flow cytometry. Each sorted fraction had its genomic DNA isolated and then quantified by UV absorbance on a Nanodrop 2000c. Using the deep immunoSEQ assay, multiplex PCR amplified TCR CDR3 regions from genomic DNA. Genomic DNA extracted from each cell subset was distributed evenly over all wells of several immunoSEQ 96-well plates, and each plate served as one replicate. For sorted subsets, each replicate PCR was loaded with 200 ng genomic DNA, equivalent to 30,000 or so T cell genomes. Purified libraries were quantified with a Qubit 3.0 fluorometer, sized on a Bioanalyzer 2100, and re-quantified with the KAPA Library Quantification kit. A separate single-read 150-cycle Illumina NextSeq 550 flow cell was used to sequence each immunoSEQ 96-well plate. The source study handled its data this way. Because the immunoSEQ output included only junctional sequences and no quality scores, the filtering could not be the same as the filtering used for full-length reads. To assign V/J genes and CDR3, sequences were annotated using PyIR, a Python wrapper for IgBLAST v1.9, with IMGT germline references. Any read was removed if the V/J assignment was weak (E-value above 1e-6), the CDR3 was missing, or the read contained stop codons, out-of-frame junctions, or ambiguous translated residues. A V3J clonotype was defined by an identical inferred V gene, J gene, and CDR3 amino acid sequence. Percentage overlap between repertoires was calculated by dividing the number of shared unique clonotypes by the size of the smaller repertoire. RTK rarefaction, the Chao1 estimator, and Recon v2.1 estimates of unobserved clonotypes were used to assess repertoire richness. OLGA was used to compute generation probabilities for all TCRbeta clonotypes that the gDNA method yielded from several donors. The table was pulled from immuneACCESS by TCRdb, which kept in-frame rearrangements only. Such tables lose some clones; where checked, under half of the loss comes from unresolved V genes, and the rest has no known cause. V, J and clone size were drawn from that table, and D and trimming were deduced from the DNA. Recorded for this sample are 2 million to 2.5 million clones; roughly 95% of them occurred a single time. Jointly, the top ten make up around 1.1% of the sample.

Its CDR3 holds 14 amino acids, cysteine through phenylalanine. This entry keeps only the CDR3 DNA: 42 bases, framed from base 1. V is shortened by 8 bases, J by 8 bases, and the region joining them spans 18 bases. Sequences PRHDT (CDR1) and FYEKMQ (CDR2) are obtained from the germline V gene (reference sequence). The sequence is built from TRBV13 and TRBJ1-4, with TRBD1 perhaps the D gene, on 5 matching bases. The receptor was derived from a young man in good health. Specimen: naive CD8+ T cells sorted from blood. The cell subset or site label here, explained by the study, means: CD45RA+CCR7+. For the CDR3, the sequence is CASSKWRGGEKLFF. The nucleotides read TGTGCCAGCTCTAAATGGAGGGGAGGGGAAAAACTGTTTTTT. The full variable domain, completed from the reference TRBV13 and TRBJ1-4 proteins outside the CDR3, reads AAGVIQSPRHLIKEKRETATLKCYPIPRHDTVYWYQQGPGQDPQFLISFYEKMQSDKGSIPDRFSAQQFSDYHSELNMSSLELGDSALYFCASSKWRGGEKLFFGSGTQLSVL.